This T cell receptor (beta chain) was identified in a study of blood T cell repertoires in COVID-19. Assay used: immunoSEQ multiplex PCR; TCRdb lists only in-frame clones, some missing. The sample consists of hundreds of thousands of clones, 88% of them appearing once. CDR3 size: 14 residues. The germline V gene encodes CDR1 SGHRS and CDR2 YFSETQ. The junction had 0 bases not matched to a gene; V was cut back by 0 bases and J by 5 bases. This clonotype was sampled from a woman between 55 and 75 years old who had recovered from COVID-19. Sequenced material: PBMCs or T cells enriched from blood (not recorded which). The chain recombines TRBV5-1 with TRBJ2-5, with TRBD2 identical over 11 bases. The CDR3 loop reads CASSLGTSGETQYF. For the CDR3, the DNA is TGCGCCAGCAGCTTGGGGACTAGCGGGGAGACCCAGTACTTC.